The rows below give T cell receptor beta chains drawn from one sample of a study of beta chain features in type 1 diabetes. TCRdb's table, derived via immunoSEQ multiplex PCR, lists solely in-frame clones and lacks some. The sample holds around 300,000 clones; about 7.8% are singletons and the top ten take approximately 1%. Sequencing used central memory CD4+ T cells from blood. These receptors were obtained from a woman in her late teens or twenties in good health. Each CDR3 is given with its conserved first and last residue. Fields, in order: J gene, V gene, CDR3 protein.

j_call: TRBJ1-2; v_call: TRBV5-5; cdr3_aa: CASSLAQAGKYGYTF
j_call: TRBJ2-3; v_call: TRBV1; cdr3_aa: CTSSRLAGHSDTQYF
j_call: TRBJ2-1; v_call: TRBV29-1; cdr3_aa: CSVVRPGQVYNEQFF
j_call: TRBJ2-1; v_call: TRBV5-1; cdr3_aa: CASSLSQGQNEQFF
j_call: TRBJ2-1; v_call: TRBV7-3; cdr3_aa: CASSFRDGTYNEQFF
j_call: TRBJ2-5; v_call: TRBV7-2; cdr3_aa: CASSLAVAGRETQYF
j_call: TRBJ1-2; v_call: TRBV29-1; cdr3_aa: CSVEGRGRGYGYTF
j_call: TRBJ2-7; v_call: TRBV30; cdr3_aa: CAWSPGGSYEQYF
j_call: TRBJ1-4; v_call: TRBV29-1; cdr3_aa: CSVLRGDANEKLFF
j_call: TRBJ2-3; v_call: TRBV5-1; cdr3_aa: CASSLTSRETDTQYF
j_call: TRBJ2-1; v_call: TRBV4-1; cdr3_aa: CASSQGLAGGPSSYNEQFF
j_call: TRBJ2-5; v_call: TRBV2; cdr3_aa: CASSERGQMQETQYF